The sequence of this TCR beta chain was determined in a study of Graves' ophthalmopathy and Graves' hyperthyroidism. Transcripts of RNA were the source for amplifying TCR beta CDR3 regions. First-round RT-PCR with HTBI primers preceded a second-round multiplex PCR. One entry per CDR3 protein results from TCRdb running MiXCR on the multiplex PCR reads. Of 400,000 to 450,000 distinct CDR3 sequences listed, under 25% are singletons. Hyperthyroidism patients were newly diagnosed, under 2 months' duration, aged 18 to 65. Germline assignment: CDR1 SNHLY and CDR2 FYNNEI. With 4 bases removed from V and 0 bases from J, the gap between germline ends came to 9 bases. The CDR3 has 14 residues.

The sequencing sample was made of peripheral blood. The chain combines TRBV2 with TRBJ1-2; no clear D. The TCR was taken from a woman aged 18 to 35 with stable Graves' hyperthyroidism. The CDR3 DNA follows: TGTGCCAGCAGTGCTATCCGATCTAACTATGGCTACACCTTC. Protein: CASSAIRSNYGYTF.